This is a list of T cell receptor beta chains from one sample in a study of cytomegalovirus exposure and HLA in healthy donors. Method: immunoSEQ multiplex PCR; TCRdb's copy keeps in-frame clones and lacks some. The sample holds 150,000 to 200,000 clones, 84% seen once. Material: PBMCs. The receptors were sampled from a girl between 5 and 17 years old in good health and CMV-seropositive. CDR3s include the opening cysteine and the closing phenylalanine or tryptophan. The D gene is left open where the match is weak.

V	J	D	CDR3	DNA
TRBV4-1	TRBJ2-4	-	CASSQDSGQKNIQYF	TGCGCCAGCAGCCAAGATTCAGGCCAAAAAAACATTCAGTACTTC
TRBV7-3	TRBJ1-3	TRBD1	CASSRTGGNTIYF	TGTGCCAGCAGCCGGACAGGAGGAAACACCATATATTTT
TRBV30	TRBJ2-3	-	CAWSVRLASTDTQYF	TGTGCCTGGAGTGTAAGGCTAGCTAGCACAGATACGCAGTATTTT
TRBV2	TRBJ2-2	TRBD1	CASIQGAGELFF	TGTGCCAGCATCCAGGGGGCCGGGGAGCTGTTTTTT
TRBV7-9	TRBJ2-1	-	CASSLVGQGPYNEQFF	TGTGCCAGCAGCTTAGTGGGTCAGGGGCCCTACAATGAGCAGTTCTTC
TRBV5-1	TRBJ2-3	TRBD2	CASSVGGATDTQYF	TGCGCCAGCAGCGTCGGGGGGGCAACAGATACGCAGTATTTT
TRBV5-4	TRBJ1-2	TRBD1	CASSWGGQGSYGYTF	TGTGCCAGCAGCTGGGGGGGACAGGGATCCTATGGCTACACCTTC
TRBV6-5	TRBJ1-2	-	CASSDRRQKSSYTF	TGTGCCAGCAGTGACCGCAGACAGAAGTCTAGCTACACCTTC
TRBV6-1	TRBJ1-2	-	CASSEYVTAYGYTF	TGTGCCAGCAGTGAATACGTAACAGCCTATGGCTACACCTTC
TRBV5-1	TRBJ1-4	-	CASTRGVGEKLFF	TGCGCCAGCACGCGGGGTGTGGGGGAAAAACTGTTTTTT